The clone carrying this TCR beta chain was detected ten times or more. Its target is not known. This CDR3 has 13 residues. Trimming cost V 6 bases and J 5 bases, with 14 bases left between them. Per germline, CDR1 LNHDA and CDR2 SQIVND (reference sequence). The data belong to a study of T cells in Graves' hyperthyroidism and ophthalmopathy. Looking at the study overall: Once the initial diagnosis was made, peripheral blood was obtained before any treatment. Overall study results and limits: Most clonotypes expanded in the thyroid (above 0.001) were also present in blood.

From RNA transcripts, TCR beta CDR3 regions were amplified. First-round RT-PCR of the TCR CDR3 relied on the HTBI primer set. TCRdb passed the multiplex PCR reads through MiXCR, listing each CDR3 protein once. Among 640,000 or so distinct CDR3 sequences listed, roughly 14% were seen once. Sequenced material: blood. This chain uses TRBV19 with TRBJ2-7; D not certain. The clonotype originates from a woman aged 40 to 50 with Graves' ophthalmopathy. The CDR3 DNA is TGTGCCAGTAGCGTGAGGCCTCGGGACGAGCAGTACTTC. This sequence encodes CASSVRPRDEQYF. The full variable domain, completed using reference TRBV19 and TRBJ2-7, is DGGITQSPKYLFRKEGQNVTLSCEQNLNHDAMYWYRQDPGQGLRLIYYSQIVNDFQKGDIAEGYSVSREKKESFPLTVTSAQKNPTAFYLCASSVRPRDEQYFGPGTRLTVT.